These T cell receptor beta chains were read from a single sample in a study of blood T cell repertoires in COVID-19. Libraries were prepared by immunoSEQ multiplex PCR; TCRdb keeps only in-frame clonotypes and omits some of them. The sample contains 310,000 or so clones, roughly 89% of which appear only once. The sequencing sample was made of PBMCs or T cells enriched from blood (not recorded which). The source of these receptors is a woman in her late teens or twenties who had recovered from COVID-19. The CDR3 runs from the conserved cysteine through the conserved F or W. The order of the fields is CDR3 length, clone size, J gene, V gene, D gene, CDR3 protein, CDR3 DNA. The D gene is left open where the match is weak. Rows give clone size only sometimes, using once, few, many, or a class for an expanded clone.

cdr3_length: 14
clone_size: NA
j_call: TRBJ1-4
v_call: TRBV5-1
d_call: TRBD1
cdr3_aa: CASSWTGGSEKLFF
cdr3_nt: TGCGCCAGCAGTTGGACAGGGGGTAGTGAAAAACTGTTTTTT

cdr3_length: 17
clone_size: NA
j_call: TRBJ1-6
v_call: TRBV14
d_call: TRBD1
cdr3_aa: CASSRGRGLSRRSPLHF
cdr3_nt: TGTGCCAGCAGCCGTGGCAGGGGGCTAAGTCGGCGTTCACCCCTCCACTTT

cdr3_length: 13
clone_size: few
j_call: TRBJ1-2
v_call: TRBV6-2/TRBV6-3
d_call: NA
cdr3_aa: CASSLQDNYGYTF
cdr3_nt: TGTGCCAGCAGTCTACAGGATAACTATGGCTACACCTTC

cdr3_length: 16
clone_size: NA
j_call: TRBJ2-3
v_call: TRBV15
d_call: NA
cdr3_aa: CATSGGGARSTDTQYF
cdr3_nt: TGTGCCACCAGCGGCGGCGGGGCACGTAGCACAGATACGCAGTATTTT

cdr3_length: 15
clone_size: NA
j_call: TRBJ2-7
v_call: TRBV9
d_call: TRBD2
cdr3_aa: CASSPLGDYYYEQYF
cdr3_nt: TGTGCCAGCAGCCCCCTCGGGGACTACTACTACGAGCAGTACTTC

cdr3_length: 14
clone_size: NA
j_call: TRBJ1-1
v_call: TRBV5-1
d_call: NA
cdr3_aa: CASSVTGGNTEAFF
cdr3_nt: TGCGCCAGCAGCGTGACAGGAGGGAACACTGAAGCTTTCTTT

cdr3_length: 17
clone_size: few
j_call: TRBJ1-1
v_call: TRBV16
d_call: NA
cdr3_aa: CASSQSLGAGRNTEAFF
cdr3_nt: TGTGCCAGCAGCCAATCTCTCGGCGCAGGGCGGAACACTGAAGCTTTCTTT

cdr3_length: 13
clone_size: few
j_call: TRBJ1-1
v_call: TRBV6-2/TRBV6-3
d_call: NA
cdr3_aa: CASSYWANTEAFF
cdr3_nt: TGTGCCAGCAGTTACTGGGCGAACACTGAAGCTTTCTTT

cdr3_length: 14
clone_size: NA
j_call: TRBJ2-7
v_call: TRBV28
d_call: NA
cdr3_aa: CASSLLGQDYEQYF
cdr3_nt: TGTGCCAGCAGTTTACTGGGACAAGACTACGAGCAGTACTTC

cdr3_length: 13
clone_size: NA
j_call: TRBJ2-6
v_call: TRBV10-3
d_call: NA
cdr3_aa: CAISDWGHNVLTF
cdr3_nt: TGTGCCATCAGTGATTGGGGCCACAACGTCCTGACTTTC

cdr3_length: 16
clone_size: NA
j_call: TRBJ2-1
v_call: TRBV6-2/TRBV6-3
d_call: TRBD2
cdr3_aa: CASSYPSGREVNEQFF
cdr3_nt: TGTGCCAGCAGTTACCCCTCAGGTCGGGAGGTGAATGAGCAGTTCTTC

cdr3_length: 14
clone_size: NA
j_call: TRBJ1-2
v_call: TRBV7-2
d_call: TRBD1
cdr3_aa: CASSRDRANYGYTF
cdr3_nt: TGTGCCAGCAGCCGCGACAGGGCTAACTATGGCTACACCTTC

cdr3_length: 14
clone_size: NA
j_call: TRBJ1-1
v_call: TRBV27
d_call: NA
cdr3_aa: CASRQGHLNTEAFF
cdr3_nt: TGTGCCAGCAGGCAGGGACACCTTAACACTGAAGCTTTCTTT

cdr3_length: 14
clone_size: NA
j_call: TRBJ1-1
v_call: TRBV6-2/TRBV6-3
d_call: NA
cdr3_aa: CASSRPGFSVAAFF
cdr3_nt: TGTGCCAGCAGTCGACCGGGGTTCTCGGTGGCAGCTTTCTTT

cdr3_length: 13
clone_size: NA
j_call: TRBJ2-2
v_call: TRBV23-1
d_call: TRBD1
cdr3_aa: CARQGEETGELFF
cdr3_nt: TGCGCCAGACAGGGGGAGGAAACCGGGGAGCTGTTTTTT

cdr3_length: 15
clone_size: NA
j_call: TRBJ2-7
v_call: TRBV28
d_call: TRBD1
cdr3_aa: CASSPLGQGANEQYF
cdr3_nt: TGTGCCAGCAGTCCCCTCGGACAGGGGGCAAACGAGCAGTACTTC

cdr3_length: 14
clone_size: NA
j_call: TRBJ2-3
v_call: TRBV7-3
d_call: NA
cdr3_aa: CASSLLGGTDTQYF
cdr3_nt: TGTGCCAGCAGCTTATTGGGGGGAACAGATACGCAGTATTTT

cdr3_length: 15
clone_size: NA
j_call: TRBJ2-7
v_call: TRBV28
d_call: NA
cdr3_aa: CASSLSTLSRREQYF
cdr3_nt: TGTGCCAGCAGTTTATCTACCCTTTCTAGGCGCGAGCAGTACTTC

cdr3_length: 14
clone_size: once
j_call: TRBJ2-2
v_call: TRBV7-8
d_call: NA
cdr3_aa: CASNPGTNTGELFF
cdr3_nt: TGTGCCAGCAACCCCGGGACGAACACCGGGGAGCTGTTTTTT

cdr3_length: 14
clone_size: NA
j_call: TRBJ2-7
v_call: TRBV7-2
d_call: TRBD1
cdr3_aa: CASSEQGDSYEQYF
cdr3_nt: TGTGCCAGCAGCGAACAGGGGGACTCCTACGAGCAGTACTTC

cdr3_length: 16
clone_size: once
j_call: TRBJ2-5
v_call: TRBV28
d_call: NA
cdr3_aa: CASSQTQAGMEETQYF
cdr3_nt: TGTGCCAGCAGTCAAACCCAGGCAGGGATGGAGGAGACCCAGTACTTC

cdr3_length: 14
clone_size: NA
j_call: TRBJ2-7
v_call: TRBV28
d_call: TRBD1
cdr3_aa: CASSLRQGNYEQYF
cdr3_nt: TGTGCCAGCAGTTTACGACAGGGGAACTACGAGCAGTACTTC

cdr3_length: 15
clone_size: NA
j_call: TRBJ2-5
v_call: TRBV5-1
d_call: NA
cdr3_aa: CASSTGPGLQETQYF
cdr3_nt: TGCGCCAGCAGCACGGGACCGGGACTCCAAGAGACCCAGTACTTC

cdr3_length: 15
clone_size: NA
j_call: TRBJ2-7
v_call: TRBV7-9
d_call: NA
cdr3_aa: CASSHSRDRSYEQYF
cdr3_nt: TGTGCCAGCAGCCATAGCAGAGACAGGTCCTACGAGCAGTACTTC

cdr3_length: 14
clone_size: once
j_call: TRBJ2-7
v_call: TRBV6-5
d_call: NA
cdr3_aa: CASRRRGSSYEQYF
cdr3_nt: TGTGCCAGCAGGCGCCGGGGGAGCTCCTACGAGCAGTACTTC

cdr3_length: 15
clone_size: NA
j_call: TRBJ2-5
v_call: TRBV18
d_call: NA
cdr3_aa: CASSNLPGTQETQYF
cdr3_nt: TGTGCCAGCTCGAATCTACCTGGGACACAAGAGACCCAGTACTTC

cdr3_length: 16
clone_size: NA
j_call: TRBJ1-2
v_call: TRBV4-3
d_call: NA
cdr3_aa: CASSQEALDINYGYTF
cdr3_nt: TGCGCCAGCAGCCAAGAGGCTCTGGACATTAACTATGGCTACACCTTC

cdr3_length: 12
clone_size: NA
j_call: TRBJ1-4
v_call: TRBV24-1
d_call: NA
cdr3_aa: CATSDLQEKLFF
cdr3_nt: TGTGCCACCAGTGATTTGCAAGAAAAACTGTTTTTT

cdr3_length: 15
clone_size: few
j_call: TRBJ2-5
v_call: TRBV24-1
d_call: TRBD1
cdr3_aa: CATSETGQAQETQYF
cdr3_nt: TGTGCCACCAGTGAGACGGGACAGGCGCAGGAGACCCAGTACTTC

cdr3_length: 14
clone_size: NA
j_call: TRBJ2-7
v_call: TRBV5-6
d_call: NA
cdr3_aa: CASSLGRGHYEQYF
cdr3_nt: TGTGCCAGCAGCTTGGGGCGGGGCCACTACGAGCAGTACTTC

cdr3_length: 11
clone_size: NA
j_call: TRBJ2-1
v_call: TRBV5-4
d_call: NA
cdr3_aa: CASSLGGEQFF
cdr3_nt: TGTGCCAGCAGCTTGGGCGGGGAGCAGTTCTTC

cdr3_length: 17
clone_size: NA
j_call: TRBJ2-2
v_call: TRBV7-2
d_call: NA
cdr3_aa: CASIVVGGSPDTGELFF
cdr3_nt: TGTGCCAGCATTGTAGTTGGAGGGTCACCCGACACCGGGGAGCTGTTTTTT

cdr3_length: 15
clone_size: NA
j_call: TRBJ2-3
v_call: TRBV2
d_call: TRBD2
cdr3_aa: CASSEGRGAADTQYF
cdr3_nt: TGTGCCAGCAGTGAAGGGCGGGGGGCGGCAGATACGCAGTATTTT

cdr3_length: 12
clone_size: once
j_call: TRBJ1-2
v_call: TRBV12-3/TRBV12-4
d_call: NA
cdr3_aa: CASSLARVGYTF
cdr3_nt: TGTGCCAGCAGTTTAGCCCGAGTGGGCTACACCTTC

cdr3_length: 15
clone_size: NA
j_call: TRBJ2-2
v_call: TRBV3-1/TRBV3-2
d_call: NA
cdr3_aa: CASSLGGANTGELFF
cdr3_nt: TGTGCCAGCAGCCTGGGGGGGGCTAACACCGGGGAGCTGTTTTTT

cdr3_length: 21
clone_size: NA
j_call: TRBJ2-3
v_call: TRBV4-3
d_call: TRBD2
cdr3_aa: CASSQHFWGRNSGGAVSTQYF
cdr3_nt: TGCGCCAGCAGCCAACATTTTTGGGGACGAAATAGCGGGGGGGCCGTTTCTACGCAGTATTTT

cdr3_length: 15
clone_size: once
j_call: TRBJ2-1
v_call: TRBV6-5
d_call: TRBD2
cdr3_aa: CASSSTSGGAVAQFF
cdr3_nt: TGTGCCAGCAGCTCCACTAGCGGGGGGGCCGTGGCGCAGTTCTTC

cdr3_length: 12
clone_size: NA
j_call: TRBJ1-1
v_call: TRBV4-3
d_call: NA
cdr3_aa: CASSQAYREPFF
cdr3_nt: TGCGCCAGCAGCCAAGCCTATCGGGAGCCTTTCTTT

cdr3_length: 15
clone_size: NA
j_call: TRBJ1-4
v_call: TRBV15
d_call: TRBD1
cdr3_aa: CATRFRGQGNEKLFF
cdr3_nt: TGTGCCACCAGATTCCGGGGACAGGGAAATGAAAAACTGTTTTTT

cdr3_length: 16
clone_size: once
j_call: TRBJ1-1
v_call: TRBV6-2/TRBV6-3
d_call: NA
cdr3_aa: CASSYSRVSGDTEAFF
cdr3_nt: TGTGCCAGCAGTTACTCGAGGGTGTCGGGGGACACTGAAGCTTTCTTT

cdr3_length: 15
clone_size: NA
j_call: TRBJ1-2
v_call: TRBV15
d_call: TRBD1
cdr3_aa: CATSGTVSRINGYTF
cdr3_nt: TGTGCCACCAGCGGGACAGTCAGCCGCATTAATGGCTACACCTTC

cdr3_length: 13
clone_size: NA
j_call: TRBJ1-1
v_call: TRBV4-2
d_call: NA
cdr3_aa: CASSQDRDTEAFF
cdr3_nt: TGTGCCAGCAGCCAAGACAGGGACACTGAAGCTTTCTTT

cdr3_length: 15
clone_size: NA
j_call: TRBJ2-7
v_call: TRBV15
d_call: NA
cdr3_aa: CATSRGGDRSYEQYF
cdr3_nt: TGTGCCACCAGCAGAGGGGGGGACCGTTCCTACGAGCAGTACTTC

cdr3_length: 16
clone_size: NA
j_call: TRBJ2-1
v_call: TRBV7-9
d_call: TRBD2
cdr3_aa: CASSSLGGGGADEQFF
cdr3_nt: TGTGCCAGCAGCTCCCTGGGCGGCGGGGGAGCGGATGAGCAGTTCTTC

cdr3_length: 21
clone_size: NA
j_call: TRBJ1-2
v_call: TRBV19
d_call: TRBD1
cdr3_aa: CASSKSYPGQGAIEANYGYTF
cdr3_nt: TGTGCCAGTAGTAAAAGTTATCCGGGACAGGGGGCGATTGAAGCTAACTATGGCTACACCTTC

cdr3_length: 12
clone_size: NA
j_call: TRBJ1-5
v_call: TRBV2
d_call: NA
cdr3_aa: CASDTGNQPQHF
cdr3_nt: TGTGCCAGCGACACAGGCAATCAGCCCCAGCATTTT

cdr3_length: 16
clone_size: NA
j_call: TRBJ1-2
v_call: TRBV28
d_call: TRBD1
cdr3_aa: CASSLSRTGGSYGYTF
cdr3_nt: TGTGCCAGCAGTTTATCGAGGACAGGGGGGTCCTATGGCTACACCTTC

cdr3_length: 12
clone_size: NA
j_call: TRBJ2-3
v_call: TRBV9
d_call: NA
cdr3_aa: CASSGTTDTQYF
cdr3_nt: TGTGCCAGCAGCGGAACAACAGATACGCAGTATTTT

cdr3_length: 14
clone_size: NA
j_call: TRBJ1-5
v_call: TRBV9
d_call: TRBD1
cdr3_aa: CASSVDTGDQPQHF
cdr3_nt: TGTGCCAGCAGCGTAGATACAGGGGATCAGCCCCAGCATTTT

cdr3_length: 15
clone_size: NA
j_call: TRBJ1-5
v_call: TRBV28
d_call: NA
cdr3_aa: CASSPPGWGNQPQHF
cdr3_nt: TGTGCCAGCAGTCCCCCGGGGTGGGGCAATCAGCCCCAGCATTTT

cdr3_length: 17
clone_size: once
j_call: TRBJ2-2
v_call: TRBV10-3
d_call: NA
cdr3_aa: CAISESARDGNTGELFF
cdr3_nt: TGTGCCATCAGTGAGTCAGCGCGGGACGGGAACACCGGGGAGCTGTTTTTT

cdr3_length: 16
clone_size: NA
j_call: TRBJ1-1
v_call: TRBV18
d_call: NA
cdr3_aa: CASSPQSSGANTEAFF
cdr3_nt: TGTGCCAGCTCACCACAGTCTTCGGGTGCGAACACTGAAGCTTTCTTT

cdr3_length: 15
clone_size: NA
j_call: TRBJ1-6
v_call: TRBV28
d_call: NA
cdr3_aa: CASSLAGLGNSPLHF
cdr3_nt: TGTGCCAGCAGTTTGGCAGGGTTGGGCAATTCACCCCTCCACTTT

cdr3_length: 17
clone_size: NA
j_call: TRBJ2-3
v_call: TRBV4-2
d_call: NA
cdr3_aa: CASSRAGAETSTDTQYF
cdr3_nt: TGTGCCAGCAGCCGAGCAGGGGCAGAGACTAGCACAGATACGCAGTATTTT

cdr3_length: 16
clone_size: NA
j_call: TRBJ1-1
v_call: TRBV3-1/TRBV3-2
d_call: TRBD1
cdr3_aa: CASSLKPLDRGTEAFF
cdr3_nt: TGTGCCAGCAGCCTCAAACCACTTGACAGGGGCACTGAAGCTTTCTTT

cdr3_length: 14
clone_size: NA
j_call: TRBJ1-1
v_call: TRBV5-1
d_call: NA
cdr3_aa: CASSLVRSDTEAFF
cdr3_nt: TGCGCCAGCAGCTTGGTCCGTTCCGACACTGAAGCTTTCTTT

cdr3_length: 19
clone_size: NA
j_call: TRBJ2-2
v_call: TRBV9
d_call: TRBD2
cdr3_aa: CASSSSTSGFYLNTGELFF
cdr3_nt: TGTGCCAGCAGCTCCTCGACTAGCGGGTTCTATCTGAACACCGGGGAGCTGTTTTTT

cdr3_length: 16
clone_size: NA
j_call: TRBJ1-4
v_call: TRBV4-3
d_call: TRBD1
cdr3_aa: CASSQSRTGMGEKLFF
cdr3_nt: TGCGCCAGCAGCCAATCCCGGACAGGGATGGGCGAAAAACTGTTTTTT

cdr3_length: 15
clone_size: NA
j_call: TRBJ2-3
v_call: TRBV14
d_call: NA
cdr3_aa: CASSQVLTSTDTQYF
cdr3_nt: TGTGCCAGCAGCCAAGTGCTAACTAGCACAGATACGCAGTATTTT